This record covers a single TCR beta chain. The sample is drawn from a study of spatial heterogeneity in lung cancer. The study tagged each TCR cDNA molecule with a unique molecular identifier. One entry per CDR3 protein, called by TCRdb with MiXCR from the 5' RACE reads. There are 12,000 or so distinct CDR3 sequences in the sample; roughly an eighth occur only once, and 2.4% lies in the top ten. V was clipped by 5 bases and J by 3 bases; unmatched bases: 12. The CDR3 contains 16 residues. Germline V gene data show CDR1 as DFQATT and CDR2 as SNEGSKA (reference sequence). Time point denoted: sample taken at primary tumor resection. The sequenced material consisted of unsorted whole RNA from tumor, nontumor lung or frozen PBMC.

The chain has TRBV20-1 and TRBJ2-5; 10 bases are shared with TRBD2. The sequence was collected from a female donor with early-stage non-small cell lung cancer. The sample here was PBMCs, taken at surgery. CDR3 protein: CSASWEPGLAKETQYF. CDR3 DNA sequence: TGCAGTGCTTCATGGGAACCGGGACTAGCGAAAGAGACCCAGTACTTC.